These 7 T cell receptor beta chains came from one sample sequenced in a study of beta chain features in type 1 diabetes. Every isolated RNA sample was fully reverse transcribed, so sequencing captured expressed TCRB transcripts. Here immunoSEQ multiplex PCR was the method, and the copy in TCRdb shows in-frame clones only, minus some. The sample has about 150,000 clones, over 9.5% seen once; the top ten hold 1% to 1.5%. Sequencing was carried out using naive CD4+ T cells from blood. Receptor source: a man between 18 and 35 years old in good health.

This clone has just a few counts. CDR3: CASSQDRNRNTGELFF. The CDR3 DNA is TGCGCCAGCAGCCAAGATCGAAACAGAAACACCGGGGAGCTGTTTTTT. The J gene is TRBJ2-2, the V gene TRBV4-3; D uncertain. CDR1 is LGHNA and CDR2 is YSLEER in the germline V gene. The CDR3 contains 16 residues. V was trimmed by 0 bases and J by 2 bases, leaving 10 bases between them.

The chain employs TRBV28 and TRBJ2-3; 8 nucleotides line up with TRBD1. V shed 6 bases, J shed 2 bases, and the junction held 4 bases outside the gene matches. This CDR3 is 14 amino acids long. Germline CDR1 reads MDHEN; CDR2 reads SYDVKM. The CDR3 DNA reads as TGTGCCAGCAGAACAGGGGGATCCACAGATACGCAGTATTTT. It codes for CASRTGGSTDTQYF.

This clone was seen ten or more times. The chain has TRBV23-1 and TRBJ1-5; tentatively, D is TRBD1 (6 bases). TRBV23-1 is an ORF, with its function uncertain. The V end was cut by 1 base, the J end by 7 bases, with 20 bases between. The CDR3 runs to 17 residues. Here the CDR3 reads CASSQFPSTGTSQPQHF. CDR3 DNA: TGCGCCAGCAGTCAATTCCCCTCTACAGGGACATCACAGCCCCAGCATTTT.

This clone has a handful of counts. CDR3 sequence: CASSLGEGDGYTF. For the CDR3, the DNA is TGTGCCAGCAGCTTAGGAGAGGGGGATGGCTACACCTTC. The chain combines TRBV7-9 with TRBJ1-2; weak D call: TRBD1 (6 bases). The CDR3 extends over 13 amino acids. Trimming took 1 base from V and 6 from J, leaving 9 bases between them. Germline-derived CDR1 and CDR2 are SEHNR and FQNEAQ (reference sequence).

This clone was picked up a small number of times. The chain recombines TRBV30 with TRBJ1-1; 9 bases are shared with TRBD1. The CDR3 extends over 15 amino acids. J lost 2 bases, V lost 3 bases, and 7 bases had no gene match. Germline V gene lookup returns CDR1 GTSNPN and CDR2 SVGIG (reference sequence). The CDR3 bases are TGTGCCTGGAGGGGGGACACAGGGGGCAACACTGAAGCTTTCTTT. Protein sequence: CAWRGDTGGNTEAFF.

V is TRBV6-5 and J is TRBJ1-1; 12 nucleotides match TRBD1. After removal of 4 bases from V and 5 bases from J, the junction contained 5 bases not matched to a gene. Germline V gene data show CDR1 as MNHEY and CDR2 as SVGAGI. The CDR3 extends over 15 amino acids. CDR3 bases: TGTGCCAGCAGTTCCAGGGACAGGGGGCGGACTGAAGCTTTCTTT. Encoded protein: CASSSRDRGRTEAFF.

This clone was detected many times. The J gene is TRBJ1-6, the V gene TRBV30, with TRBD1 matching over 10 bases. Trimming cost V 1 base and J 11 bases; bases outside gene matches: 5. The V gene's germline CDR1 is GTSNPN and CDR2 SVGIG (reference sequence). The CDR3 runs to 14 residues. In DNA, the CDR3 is TGTGCCTGGAGTGGAGGACAGGGGGATGCACCCCTCCACTTT. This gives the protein CAWSGGQGDAPLHF.